This TCR beta chain stems from a study of read filtering for tumor transcriptome and immune sequencing. Study-wide context: The cohort had over 16 men and 14 to 15 women aged about 45 to 80, mean around 63 years. Revised staging placed eight or nine patients in R-ISS I, some 17 in II, 6 or 7 in III. Transcriptome libraries were built from DNase-treated RNA.

This library used roughly 430 ng RNA and molecular barcoded adaptors spanning alpha/delta and beta/gamma chains. One entry per CDR3 protein results from TCRdb running MiXCR on the reads. The sample carries about 27,000 distinct CDR3 sequences, 13% to 15% recorded once. Findings of the study overall: About four fifths of IR-seq clonotypes had one read, totaling around 4% of reads; RNA-seq: about 70% and 40%.

CDR1 and CDR2 from the germline V gene are SGHDN and FVKESK. This CDR3 region has 14 residues. V gave up 4 bases and J gave up 5 bases, with 11 bases separating them. This clonotype was picked up a small number of times. Its antigen remains unidentified. Given the absence of the conserved phenylalanine or tryptophan at the CDR3 end, a read error is likely. The V gene is TRBV14, the J gene TRBJ2-2; D not certain. Material for sequencing was a population of CD138-negative cells sorted from bone marrow. The receptor's source is a donor at least 40 years old with multiple myeloma. CDR3 nucleotides: TGTGCCAGCAGCCCGATTAAGGTTACCGGGGAGCTGTTTTAT. Translation gives CASSPIKVTGELFY.